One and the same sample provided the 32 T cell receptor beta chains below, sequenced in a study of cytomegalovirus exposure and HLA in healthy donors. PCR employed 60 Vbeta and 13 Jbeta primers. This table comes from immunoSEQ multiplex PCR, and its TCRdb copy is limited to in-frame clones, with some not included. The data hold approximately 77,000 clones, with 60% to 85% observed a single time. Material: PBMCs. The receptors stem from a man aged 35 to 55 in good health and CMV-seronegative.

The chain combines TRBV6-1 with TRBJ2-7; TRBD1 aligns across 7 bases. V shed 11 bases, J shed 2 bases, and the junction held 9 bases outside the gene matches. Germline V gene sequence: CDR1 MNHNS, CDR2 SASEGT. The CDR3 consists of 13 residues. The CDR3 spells CAGRGTDAYEQYF. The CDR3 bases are TGTGCCGGACGAGGGACAGACGCCTACGAGCAGTACTTC.

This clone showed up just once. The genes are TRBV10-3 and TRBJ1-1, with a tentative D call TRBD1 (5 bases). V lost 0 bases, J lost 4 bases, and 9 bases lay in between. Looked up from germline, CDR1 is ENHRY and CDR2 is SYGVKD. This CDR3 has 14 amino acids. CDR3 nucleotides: TGTGCCATCAGTGAGTCCAGCGGGACCACTGAAGCTTTCTTT. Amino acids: CAISESSGTTEAFF.

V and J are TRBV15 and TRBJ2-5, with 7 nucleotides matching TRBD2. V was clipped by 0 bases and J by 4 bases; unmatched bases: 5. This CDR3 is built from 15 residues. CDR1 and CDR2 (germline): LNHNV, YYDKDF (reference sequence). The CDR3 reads CATSRDSGGGETQYF. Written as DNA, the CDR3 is TGTGCCACCAGCAGAGACTCTGGGGGGGGAGAGACCCAGTACTTC. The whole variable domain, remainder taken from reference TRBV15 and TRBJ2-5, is DAMVIQNPRYQVTQFGKPVTLSCSQTLNHNVMYWYQQKSSQAPKLLFHYYDKDFNNEADTPDNFQSRRPNTSFCFLDIRSPGLGDTAMYLCATSRDSGGGETQYFGPGTRLLVL.

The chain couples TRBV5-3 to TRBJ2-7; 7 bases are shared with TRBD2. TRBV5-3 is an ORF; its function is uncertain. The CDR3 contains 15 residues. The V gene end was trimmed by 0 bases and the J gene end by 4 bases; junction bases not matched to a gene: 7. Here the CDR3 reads CARSLVRGRRYEQYF. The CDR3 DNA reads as TGTGCCAGAAGCTTGGTACGCGGGAGACGGTACGAGCAGTACTTC.

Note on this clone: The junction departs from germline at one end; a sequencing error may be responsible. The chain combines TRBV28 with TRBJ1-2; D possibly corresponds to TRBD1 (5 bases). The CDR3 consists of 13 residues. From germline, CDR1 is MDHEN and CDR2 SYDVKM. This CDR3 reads CASSQHATGDKNF. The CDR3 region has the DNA TGTGCCAGCAGTCAACACGCCACAGGCGACAAAAACTTC.

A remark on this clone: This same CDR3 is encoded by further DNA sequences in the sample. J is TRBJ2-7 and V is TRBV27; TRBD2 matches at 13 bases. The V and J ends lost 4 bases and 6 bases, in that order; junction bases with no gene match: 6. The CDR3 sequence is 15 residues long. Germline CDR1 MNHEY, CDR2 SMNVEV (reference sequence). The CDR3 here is CASSSRLAGGSEQYF. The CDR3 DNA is TGTGCCAGCAGTTCACGACTAGCGGGAGGCTCCGAGCAGTACTTC.

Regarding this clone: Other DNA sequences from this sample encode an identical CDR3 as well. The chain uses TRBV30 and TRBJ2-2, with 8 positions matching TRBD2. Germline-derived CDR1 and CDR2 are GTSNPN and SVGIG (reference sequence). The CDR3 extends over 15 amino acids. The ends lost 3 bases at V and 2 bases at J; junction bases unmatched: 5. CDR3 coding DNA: TGTGCCTGGAGGTTAGCGGGAACAAACACCGGGGAGCTGTTTTTT. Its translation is CAWRLAGTNTGELFF.

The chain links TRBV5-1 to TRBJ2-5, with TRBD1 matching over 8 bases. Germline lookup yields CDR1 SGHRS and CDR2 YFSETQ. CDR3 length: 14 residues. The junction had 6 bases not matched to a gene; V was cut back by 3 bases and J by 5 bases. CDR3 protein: CASSSPNRGETQYF. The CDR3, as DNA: TGCGCCAGCAGCTCCCCTAACAGGGGGGAGACCCAGTACTTC.

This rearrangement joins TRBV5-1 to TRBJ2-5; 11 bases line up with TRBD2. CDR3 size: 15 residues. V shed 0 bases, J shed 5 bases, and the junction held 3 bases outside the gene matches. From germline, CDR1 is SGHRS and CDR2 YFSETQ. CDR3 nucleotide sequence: TGCGCCAGCAGCTTGGTTTTAGCGGGAGGGGAGACCCAGTACTTC. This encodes CASSLVLAGGETQYF. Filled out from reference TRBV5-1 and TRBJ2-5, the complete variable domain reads KAGVTQTPRYLIKTRGQQVTLSCSPISGHRSVSWYQQTPGQGLQFLFEYFSETQRNKGNFPGRFSGRQFSNSRSEMNVSTLELGDSALYLCASSLVLAGGETQYFGPGTRLLVL.

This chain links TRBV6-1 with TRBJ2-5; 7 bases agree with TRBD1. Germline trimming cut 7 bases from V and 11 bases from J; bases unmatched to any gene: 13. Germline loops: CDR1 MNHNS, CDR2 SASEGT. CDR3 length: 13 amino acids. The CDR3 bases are TGTGCCAGCATCCGGGACAGCGTAGGAGAGCAGTACTTC. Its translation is CASIRDSVGEQYF.

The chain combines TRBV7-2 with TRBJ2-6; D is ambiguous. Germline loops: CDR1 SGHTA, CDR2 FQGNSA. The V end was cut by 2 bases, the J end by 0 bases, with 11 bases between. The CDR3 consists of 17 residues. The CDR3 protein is CASSLQRFSSGANVLTF. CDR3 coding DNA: TGTGCCAGCAGCTTACAGCGATTCAGCTCTGGGGCCAACGTCCTGACTTTC.

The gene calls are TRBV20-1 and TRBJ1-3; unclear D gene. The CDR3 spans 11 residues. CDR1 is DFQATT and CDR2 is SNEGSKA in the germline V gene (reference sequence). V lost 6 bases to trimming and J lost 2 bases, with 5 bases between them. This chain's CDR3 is CSAFTGNTIYF. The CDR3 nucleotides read TGCAGTGCCTTTACTGGAAACACCATATATTTT.

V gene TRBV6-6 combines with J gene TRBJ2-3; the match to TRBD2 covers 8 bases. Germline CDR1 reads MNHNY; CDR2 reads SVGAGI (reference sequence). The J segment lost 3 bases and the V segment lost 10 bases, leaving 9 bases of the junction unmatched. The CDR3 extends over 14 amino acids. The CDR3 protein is CATAWTSSTDTQYF. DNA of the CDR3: TGTGCCACTGCATGGACTAGCAGTACAGATACGCAGTATTTT.

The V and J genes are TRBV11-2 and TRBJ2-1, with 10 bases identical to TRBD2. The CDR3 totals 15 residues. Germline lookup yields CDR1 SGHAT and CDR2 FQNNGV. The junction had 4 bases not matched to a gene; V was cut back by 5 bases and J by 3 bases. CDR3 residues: CASSPGLADYNEQFF. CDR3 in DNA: TGTGCCAGCAGCCCCGGACTAGCGGACTACAATGAGCAGTTCTTC.

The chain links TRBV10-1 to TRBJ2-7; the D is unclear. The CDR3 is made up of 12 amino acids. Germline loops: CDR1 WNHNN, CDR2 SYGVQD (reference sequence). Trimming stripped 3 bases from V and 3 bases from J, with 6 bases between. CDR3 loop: CASSDYLYEQYF. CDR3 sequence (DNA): TGCGCCAGCAGTGACTATCTCTACGAGCAGTACTTC.

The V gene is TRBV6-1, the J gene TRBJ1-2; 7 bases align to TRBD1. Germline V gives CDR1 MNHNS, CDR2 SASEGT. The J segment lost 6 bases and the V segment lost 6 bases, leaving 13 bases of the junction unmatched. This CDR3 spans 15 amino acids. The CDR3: CASRIWGQKFHGYTF. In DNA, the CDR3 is TGTGCCAGCAGAATTTGGGGACAGAAATTCCATGGCTACACCTTC.

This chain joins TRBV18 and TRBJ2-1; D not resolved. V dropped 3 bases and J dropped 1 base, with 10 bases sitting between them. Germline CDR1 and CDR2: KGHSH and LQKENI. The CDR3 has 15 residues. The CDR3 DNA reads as TGTGCCAGCTCACCCACTGGGCCTTCCTACAATGAGCAGTTCTTC. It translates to CASSPTGPSYNEQFF.

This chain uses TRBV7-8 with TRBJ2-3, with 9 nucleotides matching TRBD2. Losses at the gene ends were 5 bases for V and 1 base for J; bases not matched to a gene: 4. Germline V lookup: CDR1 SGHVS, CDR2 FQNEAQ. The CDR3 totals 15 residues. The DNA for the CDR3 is TGTGCCAGCAGCGATAGGACTAGCGGCACAGATACGCAGTATTTT. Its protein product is CASSDRTSGTDTQYF.

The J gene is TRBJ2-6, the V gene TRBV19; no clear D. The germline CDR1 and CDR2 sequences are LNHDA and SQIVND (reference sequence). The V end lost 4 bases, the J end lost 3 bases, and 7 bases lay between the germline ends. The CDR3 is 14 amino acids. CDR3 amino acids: CASSTGNGANVLTF. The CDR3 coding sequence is TGTGCCAGTAGTACGGGTAATGGGGCCAACGTCCTGACTTTC.

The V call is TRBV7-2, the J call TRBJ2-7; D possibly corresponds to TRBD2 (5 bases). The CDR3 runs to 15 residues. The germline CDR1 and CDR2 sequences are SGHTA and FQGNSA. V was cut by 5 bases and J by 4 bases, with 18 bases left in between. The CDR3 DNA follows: TGTGCCAGCAGCCTCCCGAGCGGTCTCCATTACGAGCAGTACTTC. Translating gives CASSLPSGLHYEQYF.

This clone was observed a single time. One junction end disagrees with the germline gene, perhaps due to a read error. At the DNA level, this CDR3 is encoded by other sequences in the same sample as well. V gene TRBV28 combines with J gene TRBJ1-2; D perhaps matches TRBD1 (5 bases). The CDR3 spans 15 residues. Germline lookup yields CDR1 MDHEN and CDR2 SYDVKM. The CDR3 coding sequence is TGCGCCAGCAGTCTGGGACTGCAAGCTAACTATGGCTACACCTTC. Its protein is CASSLGLQANYGYTF.

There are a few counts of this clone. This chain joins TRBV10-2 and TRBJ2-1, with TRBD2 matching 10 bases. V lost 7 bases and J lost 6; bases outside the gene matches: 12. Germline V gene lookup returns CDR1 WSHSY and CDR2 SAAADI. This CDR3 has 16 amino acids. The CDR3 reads CASNPGAGGVANEQFF. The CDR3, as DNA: TGCGCCAGCAACCCCGGAGCGGGAGGGGTGGCCAATGAGCAGTTCTTC.

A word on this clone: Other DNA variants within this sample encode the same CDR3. Here the CDR3 reads CASSPPGISTEAFF. DNA for the CDR3: TGTGCCAGCAGCCCCCCAGGGATTTCCACTGAAGCTTTCTTT. The rearrangement links TRBV25-1 to TRBJ1-1, with a weak D call TRBD1 (5 bases). The germline V gene has CDR1 MGHDK and CDR2 SYGVNS. The CDR3 sequence is 14 residues long. V shed 6 bases and J shed 4 bases, with 15 bases lying between them.

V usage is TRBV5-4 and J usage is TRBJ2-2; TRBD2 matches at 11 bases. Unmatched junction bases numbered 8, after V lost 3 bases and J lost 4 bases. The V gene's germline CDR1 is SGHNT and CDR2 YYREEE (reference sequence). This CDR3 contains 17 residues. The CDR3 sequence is CASSSDPGLAATGELFF. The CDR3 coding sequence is TGTGCCAGCAGCTCGGACCCGGGACTAGCGGCCACCGGGGAGCTGTTTTTT.

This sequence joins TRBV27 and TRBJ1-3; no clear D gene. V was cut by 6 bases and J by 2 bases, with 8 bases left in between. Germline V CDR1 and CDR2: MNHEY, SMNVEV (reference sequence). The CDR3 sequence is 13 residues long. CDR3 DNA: TGTGCCAGCAGCATGACAACTGGAAACACCATATATTTT. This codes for CASSMTTGNTIYF.

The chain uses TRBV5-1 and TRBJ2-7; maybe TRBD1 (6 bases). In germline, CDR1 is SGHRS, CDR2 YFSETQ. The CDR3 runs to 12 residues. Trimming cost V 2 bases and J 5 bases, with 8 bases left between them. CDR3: CASSLQGNEQYF. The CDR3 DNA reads TGCGCCAGCAGCTTACAGGGAAACGAGCAGTACTTC.

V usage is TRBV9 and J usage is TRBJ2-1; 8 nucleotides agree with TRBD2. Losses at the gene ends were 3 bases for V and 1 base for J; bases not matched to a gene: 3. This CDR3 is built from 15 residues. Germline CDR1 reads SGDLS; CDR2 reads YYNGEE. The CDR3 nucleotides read TGTGCCAGCAGCGCTAGCGGGTTTTCCTACAATGAGCAGTTCTTC. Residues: CASSASGFSYNEQFF. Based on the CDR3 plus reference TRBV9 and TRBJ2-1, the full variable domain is DSGVTQTPKHLITATGQRVTLRCSPRSGDLSVYWYQQSLDQGLQFLIQYYNGEERAKGNILERFSAQQFPDLHSELNLSSLELGDSALYFCASSASGFSYNEQFFGPGTRLTVL.

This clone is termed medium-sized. CDR3 region: CSVERLAETYNEQFF. CDR3 sequence (DNA): TGCAGCGTTGAGCGTCTAGCTGAAACCTACAATGAGCAGTTCTTC. This sequence joins TRBV29-1 and TRBJ2-1; D is possibly TRBD2 (5 bases). V was clipped by 3 bases and J by 2 bases, with 14 bases between them. Germline values: CDR1 SQVTM, CDR2 ANQGSEA. This CDR3 spans 15 amino acids.

The CDR3 coding sequence is TGCAGCGTTGGGACCGGACAGGGGGTTATCTACGAGCAGTACTTC. Residues: CSVGTGQGVIYEQYF. The chain uses TRBV29-1 and TRBJ2-7; 10 nucleotides match TRBD1. J gave up 3 bases and V 4 bases, and 9 bases lay outside the gene matches. The CDR3 consists of 15 residues. The germline CDR1 and CDR2 sequences are SQVTM and ANQGSEA.

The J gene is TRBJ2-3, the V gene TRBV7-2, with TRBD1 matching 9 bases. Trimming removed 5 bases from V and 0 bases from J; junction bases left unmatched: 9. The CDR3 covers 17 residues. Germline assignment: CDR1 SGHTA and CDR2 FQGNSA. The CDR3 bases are TGTGCCAGCAGCCGCCGGGACAGGGCGTCTAGCACAGATACGCAGTATTTT. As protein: CASSRRDRASSTDTQYF.

Written as DNA, the CDR3 is TGTGCCAGACAGGGGAAGGGAGGCTATGGCTACACCTTC. Translation: CARQGKGGYGYTF. The V gene is TRBV2, the J gene TRBJ1-2, with 7 bases matching TRBD1. Germline CDR1 and CDR2: SNHLY and FYNNEI. This CDR3 spans 13 amino acids. The V segment lost 9 bases and the J segment 4 bases; nucleotides outside the gene matches: 8. Full variable domain (outside the CDR3, taken from reference TRBV2 and TRBJ1-2): EPEVTQTPSHQVTQMGQEVILRCVPISNHLYFYWYRQILGQKVEFLVSFYNNEISEKSEIFDDQFSVERPDGSNFTLKIRSTKLEDSAMYFCARQGKGGYGYTFGSGTRLTVV.

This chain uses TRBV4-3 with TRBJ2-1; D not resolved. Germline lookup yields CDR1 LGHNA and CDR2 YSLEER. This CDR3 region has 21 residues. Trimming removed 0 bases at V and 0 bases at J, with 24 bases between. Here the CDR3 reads CASSQDLNARQRASSYNEQFF. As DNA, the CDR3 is TGCGCCAGCAGCCAAGATCTGAACGCTAGGCAGCGAGCGAGCTCCTACAATGAGCAGTTCTTC.